Listed below are T cell receptor beta chains from one sample, sequenced in a study of T-cell memory formation after mild COVID-19. Each CDR3 protein gets one entry after TCRdb re-called the 5' RACE reads with MiXCR. Among around 400,000 distinct CDR3 sequences, roughly a quarter were seen once, and the ten largest hold 8.8%. The specimen was PBMCs or a T cell subset sorted from them (not recorded which). The receptor source for this set is an adult woman who had mild COVID-19 (a few samples of this study predate the infection). Cell type and time point are not known. CDR3s include the opening cysteine and the closing phenylalanine or tryptophan. Each record gives: D gene, J gene, clone size, V gene, CDR3 DNA, CDR3 protein. D genes are given only for firm matches. Not all rows give a size; the values are once, few, many and, for expanded clones, a class.

>TRBD1|TRBJ2-1|-|TRBV29-1
TGCAGCGCTGGAGGGACAGGCTACAATGAGCAGTTCTTC
CSAGGTGYNEQFF
>TRBD2|TRBJ2-5|few|TRBV7-9
TGTGCCAGCAGCTTCGGGCTAGCGGGGGTTGAGACCCAGTACTTC
CASSFGLAGVETQYF
>-|TRBJ2-1|few|TRBV7-3
TGTGCCAGCAGCCCAAGAGGTAGCACCATCAATGAGCAGTTCTTC
CASSPRGSTINEQFF
>-|TRBJ2-2|few|TRBV10-3
TGTGCCATCAGTGTTAGGAGCGATAACGGGGAGCTGTTTTTT
CAISVRSDNGELFF
>-|TRBJ1-2|-|TRBV6-1
TGTGCCAGCAGTGAAGCAGGGTGGTATGGCTACACCTTC
CASSEAGWYGYTF
>TRBD1|TRBJ1-2|-|TRBV28
TGTGCCAGCAGTGCCGGGACAGGGGGCTATGGCTACACCTTC
CASSAGTGGYGYTF
>TRBD1|TRBJ1-2|few|TRBV6-5
TGTGCCAGCAGTACACCCGGACAGGGGGGCGGCTACACCTTC
CASSTPGQGGGYTF
>-|TRBJ1-2|few|TRBV7-2
TGTGCCAGCAGCCCTTTTCGGGATCTGGGCTACACCTTC
CASSPFRDLGYTF
>-|TRBJ1-1|-|TRBV29-1
TGCAGCGTTCAAAACGGGGTCACTGAAGCTTTCTTT
CSVQNGVTEAFF
>-|TRBJ2-1|-|TRBV12-3/TRBV12-4
TGTGCCAGCACCAACGTGGGCAGGGTTAGGTACAATGAGCAGTTCTTC
CASTNVGRVRYNEQFF
>TRBD2|TRBJ2-7|-|TRBV27
TGTGCCAGTAGCGGGAATAGTGGGCGCGAGCAGTACTTC
CASSGNSGREQYF
>-|TRBJ1-1|few|TRBV6-6
TGTGCCAGCAGTTCCGGGCCGAGGGCTTTCTTT
CASSSGPRAFF
>-|TRBJ1-2|many|TRBV15
TGTGCCACCAGGCCGGAGGGCGGGTCGAGCTATGGCTACACCTTC
CATRPEGGSSYGYTF
>-|TRBJ2-3|few|TRBV3-1
TGTGCCAGCAGCCAACCTATTGGGGGGCGAGGCACAGATACGCAGTATTTT
CASSQPIGGRGTDTQYF
>-|TRBJ1-1|-|TRBV5-5
TGTGCCAGCAGCTTGGCCCCCGCCAGAAACACTGAAGCTTTCTTT
CASSLAPARNTEAFF
>-|TRBJ2-2|few|TRBV29-1
TGCAGCGCAGAGGGGCTGAACACCGGGGAGCTGTTTTTT
CSAEGLNTGELFF
>TRBD2|TRBJ2-5|-|TRBV7-3
TGTGCCACCGCCCGGGGGGGCGAAGAGACCCAGTACTTC
CATARGGEETQYF
>-|TRBJ2-6|-|TRBV7-2
TGTGCCAGCATCCCCTACTTCTCTGGGGCCAACGTCCTGACTTTC
CASIPYFSGANVLTF
>-|TRBJ2-3|-|TRBV25-1
TGTGCCAGCAGTGAATACAGAGCAACTAGCACAGATACGCAGTATTTT
CASSEYRATSTDTQYF
>-|TRBJ2-7|few|TRBV14
TGTGCCAGCAGCCTGATAGGGGCATATACCTCCTACGAGCAGTACTTC
CASSLIGAYTSYEQYF
>TRBD2|TRBJ2-2|-|TRBV10-3
TGTGCCATCAGTGGGGGACTAGCGGGAGACAACACCGGGGAGCTGTTTTTT
CAISGGLAGDNTGELFF
>-|TRBJ1-1|many|TRBV12-3/TRBV12-4
TGTGCCAGCAATATCTTCGGCGGCCCTGAAGCTTTCTTT
CASNIFGGPEAFF
>-|TRBJ2-2|few|TRBV24-1
TGTGCCACCAGTGGAAGGGCCGCGACCGGGGAGCTGTTTTTT
CATSGRAATGELFF
>-|TRBJ2-1|few|TRBV7-7
TGTGCTAGCACCCCGTGGAGGGGCGGGGTCGGTGAGCAGTTCTTC
CASTPWRGGVGEQFF
>TRBD2|TRBJ2-7|many|TRBV24-1
TGTGCCACCAGTGATACTAGCGGAGCAAGCTACGAGCAGTACTTC
CATSDTSGASYEQYF
>TRBD2|TRBJ2-3|-|TRBV7-6
TGTGCCAGCAGCCGGGACGTGAGCGGGAGCCTTAGCACAGATACGCAGTATTTT
CASSRDVSGSLSTDTQYF
>-|TRBJ2-5|few|TRBV7-8
TGTGCCAGCAGCTCGACGAAAGGGGAGACCCAGTACTTC
CASSSTKGETQYF
>-|TRBJ2-5|few|TRBV11-2
TGTGCCAGCAGCTTTGGGCCTACGCTGGAGACCCAGTACTTC
CASSFGPTLETQYF
>-|TRBJ1-2|few|TRBV7-9
TGTGCCAGCAGCTTAGCGGGGAAAGACGGCTACACCTTC
CASSLAGKDGYTF
>-|TRBJ2-1|-|TRBV20-1
TGCAGTGCTAGAGATCTCAGGGCTAGCGATTACTACAATGAGCAGTTCTTC
CSARDLRASDYYNEQFF
>-|TRBJ2-7|-|TRBV29-1
TGCAGCGTTGCGGACAGACCCTACGAGCAGTACTTC
CSVADRPYEQYF
>-|TRBJ2-5|-|TRBV7-3
TGTGCCAGCAGCTGGGGGAGGACAGCCCAAGAGACCCAGTACTTC
CASSWGRTAQETQYF
>TRBD2|TRBJ2-1|few|TRBV3-1
TGTGCCAGCAGCCAAGGCCGGACTAGCGGGGGGGCCGATGAGCAGTTCTTC
CASSQGRTSGGADEQFF
>-|TRBJ2-7|-|TRBV3-1
TGTGCCAGCAGCCCCGGACGGCTAAGCTCCTACGAGCAGTACTTC
CASSPGRLSSYEQYF
>TRBD2|TRBJ2-7|-|TRBV6-5
TGTGCCAGCAGTTACGGACTAGCGGGGGGTCTCGAGCAGTACTTC
CASSYGLAGGLEQYF
>TRBD2|TRBJ2-3|-|TRBV4-1
TGCGCCAGCAGACAACAACACATAGCGGGGGCGTCAGATACGCAGTATTTT
CASRQQHIAGASDTQYF
>-|TRBJ1-2|-|TRBV2
TGTGCCAGCCACGGCGGCCAGCGTGGCTACACCTTC
CASHGGQRGYTF
>-|TRBJ2-2|-|TRBV5-1
TGCGCCAGCAGCTCCTCGGCCCAAATCTACACCGGGGAGCTGTTTTTT
CASSSSAQIYTGELFF
>-|TRBJ2-7|-|TRBV9
TGTGCCAGCAGCGCGAACAGGGTTGGAGAGCAGTACTTC
CASSANRVGEQYF
>TRBD1|TRBJ2-3|-|TRBV4-1
TGCGCCAGCAGCCAGAAGACAGGGGCAGATACGCAGTATTTT
CASSQKTGADTQYF